This TCR beta chain was recorded in a study of immune evolution from preneoplasia to lung adenocarcinoma. TCRdb's copy holds only in-frame clones and misses some; the assay was immunoSEQ multiplex PCR. This table has a few thousand clones, more than 65% appearing once. The CDR3 runs 13 residues. Deletions cut 4 bases from V and 8 bases from J, with 12 bases between. Germline CDR1 is SGHAT and CDR2 is FQDESV (reference sequence). The specimen was FFPE adjacent normal lung tissue. The clonotype comes from a person between 60 and 79 years old with lung adenocarcinoma. This rearrangement joins TRBV11-1 to TRBJ2-1; weak D call: TRBD1 (5 bases). The CDR3 is CASSWTISDEQFF. CDR3 coding DNA: TGTGCCAGCAGCTGGACAATCTCCGATGAGCAGTTCTTC.